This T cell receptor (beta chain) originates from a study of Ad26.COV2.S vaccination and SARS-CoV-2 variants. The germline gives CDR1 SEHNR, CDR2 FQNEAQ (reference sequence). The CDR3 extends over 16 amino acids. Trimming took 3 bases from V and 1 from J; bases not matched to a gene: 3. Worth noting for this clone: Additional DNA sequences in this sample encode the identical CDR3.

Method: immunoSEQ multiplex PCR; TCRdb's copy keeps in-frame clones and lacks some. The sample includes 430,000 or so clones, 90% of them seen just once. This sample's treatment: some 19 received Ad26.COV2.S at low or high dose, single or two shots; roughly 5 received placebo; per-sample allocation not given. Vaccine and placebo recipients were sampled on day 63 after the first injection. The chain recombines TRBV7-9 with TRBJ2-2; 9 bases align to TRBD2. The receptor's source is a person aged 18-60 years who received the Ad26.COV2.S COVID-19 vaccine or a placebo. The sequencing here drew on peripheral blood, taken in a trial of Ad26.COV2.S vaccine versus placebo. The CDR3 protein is CASSLGLAENTGELFF. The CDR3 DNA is TGTGCCAGCAGCTTGGGACTAGCAGAGAACACCGGGGAGCTGTTTTTT.